The 10 T cell receptor beta chains below were found in one sample sequenced in a study of T cells in Graves' hyperthyroidism and ophthalmopathy. The investigators amplified TCR beta CDR3 regions from RNA transcripts. HTBI primers were employed in a first-round RT-PCR of the TCR CDR3. TCRdb processed the multiplex PCR reads anew with MiXCR; each CDR3 protein has one entry. The sample comprises 350,000 or so distinct CDR3 sequences, about 18% of which are singletons, and around 50% rests with the top ten. Source material: blood. The receptors originated from a woman in her forties or fifties with Graves' hyperthyroidism.

This clonotype was recorded at least ten times. The chain is built from TRBV9 and TRBJ2-7; possible D gene TRBD2, 6 bases. The ends were cut back, 0 bases at V and 5 bases at J, with 9 bases in the middle. CDR3 length: 13 amino acids. Germline lookup yields CDR1 SGDLS and CDR2 YYNGEE. The CDR3 loop is CASSVGGGDEQYF. In nucleotides, the CDR3 is TGTGCCAGCAGCGTAGGTGGAGGGGACGAGCAGTACTTC.

This clonotype was found a few times. The chain uses TRBV11-2 and TRBJ2-5; a weak D match, TRBD2 (6 bases). V was pared by 4 bases and J by 5 bases, with 14 bases between. This CDR3 contains 14 residues. Per germline, CDR1 SGHAT and CDR2 FQNNGV. As DNA, the CDR3 is TGTGCCAGCAGCTCAGTCAATGGAGGGGAGACCCAGTACTTC. Residues: CASSSVNGGETQYF.

Points on this clonotype: At one boundary the junction diverges from the germline segment, which might be a read error. The V gene is TRBV6-5, the J gene TRBJ1-1, with a weak D call TRBD1 (5 bases). The germline V gene encodes CDR1 MNHEY and CDR2 SVGAGI. This CDR3 spans 13 amino acids. In nucleotides, the CDR3 is TGTGCCAGCAGTTATCCGGGACGGGGCGTAACAATCTTT. This gives the protein CASSYPGRGVTIF.

The chain employs TRBV6-1 and TRBJ1-2; no firm D call. The V end was cut by 2 bases, the J end by 12 bases, with 7 bases between. The CDR3 loop spans 10 amino acids. Looked up from germline, CDR1 is MNHNS and CDR2 is SASEGT. This chain's CDR3 is CASSEREDTF. The CDR3 coding sequence is TGTGCCAGCAGTGAACGAGAGGACACCTTC.

There are many counts of this clonotype. The V call is TRBV20-1, the J call TRBJ2-1; D is unclear. V was cut by 5 bases and J by 6 bases, with 20 bases left in between. The CDR3 runs 15 residues. Germline assignment: CDR1 DFQATT and CDR2 SNEGSKA (reference sequence). In nucleotides, the CDR3 is TGCAGTGCTCCAGACCGATCCACAAACGCCAATGAGCAGTTCTTC. Protein: CSAPDRSTNANEQFF.

As DNA, the CDR3 is TGCAGTGCTAGACGGGGGACCGGGGATGAAAAACTGTTTTTT. It yields the protein CSARRGTGDEKLFF. The chain joins TRBV20-1 to TRBJ1-4; the D gene is possibly TRBD1 (5 bases). The V and J ends lost 2 bases and 6 bases respectively, with 13 bases between them. This CDR3 has 14 residues. CDR1 DFQATT and CDR2 SNEGSKA come from the germline V gene (reference sequence).

A note on this clonotype: Since the CDR3 does not end with the conserved phenylalanine or tryptophan, this likely comes from a read error. CDR3 sequence reads: CASNYRGRGAYGYTL. CDR3 nucleotides: TGTGCCAGCAACTACAGGGGAAGAGGAGCCTATGGCTACACCCTC. The rearrangement uses TRBV12-3 or TRBV12-4 and TRBJ1-2, with TRBD1 identical over 7 bases. This CDR3 comprises 15 residues. Germline trimming cut 7 bases from V and 4 bases from J; bases unmatched to any gene: 12.

This clonotype was seen more than once but under ten times. The chain is built from TRBV5-1 and TRBJ2-5; a weak D match, TRBD2 (6 bases). The CDR3 contains 14 residues. Germline lookup yields CDR1 SGHRS and CDR2 YFSETQ. Trimming took 1 base from V and 5 from J, leaving 12 bases between them. The DNA of the CDR3 is TGCGCCAGCAGCTTGTATGGGGACTCTGAGACCCAGTACTTC. It is translated as CASSLYGDSETQYF. Drawing the rest from reference TRBV5-1 and TRBJ2-5, the complete variable domain is KAGVTQTPRYLIKTRGQQVTLSCSPISGHRSVSWYQQTPGQGLQFLFEYFSETQRNKGNFPGRFSGRQFSNSRSEMNVSTLELGDSALYLCASSLYGDSETQYFGPGTRLLVL.

This clonotype was picked up a small number of times. The CDR3 spells CASGTGPTYEQYF. The DNA for the CDR3 is TGCGCCAGCGGGACAGGGCCCACCTACGAGCAGTACTTC. This chain links TRBV5-1 with TRBJ2-7; 9 positions match TRBD1. Losses at the gene ends were 7 bases for V and 2 bases for J; bases not matched to a gene: 4. The germline CDR1 and CDR2 sequences are SGHRS and YFSETQ. The CDR3 consists of 13 residues.

This chain uses TRBV7-9 with TRBJ1-2; no reliable D call. The germline V gene has CDR1 SEHNR and CDR2 FQNEAQ (reference sequence). The CDR3 is made up of 13 amino acids. V was shortened by 3 bases and J by 6 bases, with 11 bases between the two germline ends. CDR3 region: CASSFALFDGYTF. The DNA of the CDR3 is TGTGCCAGCAGCTTCGCCCTTTTCGATGGCTACACCTTC.